This is a list of T cell receptor beta chains from one sample in a study of cytomegalovirus exposure and HLA in healthy donors. Only in-frame clones appear in the TCRdb table, and some are missing; sequencing was by immunoSEQ multiplex PCR. The repertoire holds about 140,000 clones, with 80% as singletons. The sequencing sample was made of PBMCs. The receptor set was obtained from a male donor in good health and CMV-seronegative. Each CDR3 is given with its conserved first and last residue. The D gene is left open where the match is weak. Not every row has a clone size; where given, it reads once, few, many or a size class.

d_call	clone_size	v_call	j_call	cdr3_aa	cdr3_nt
.	once	TRBV6-1	TRBJ1-5	CASEGGAVGGQPQHF	TGTGCCAGCGAGGGGGGCGCAGTCGGGGGGCAGCCCCAGCATTTT
TRBD1	.	TRBV27	TRBJ2-1	CASSPGTGRPYNEQFF	TGTGCCAGCAGTCCAGGGACAGGGAGACCCTACAATGAGCAGTTCTTC
TRBD1	.	TRBV13	TRBJ1-2	CASSTGQGAYGYTF	TGTGCCAGCAGCACAGGACAGGGGGCCTATGGCTACACCTTC
TRBD2	.	TRBV28	TRBJ2-7	CASSWGGSKDYEQYF	TGTGCCAGCAGTTGGGGCGGGAGCAAGGACTACGAGCAGTACTTC
.	.	TRBV6-1	TRBJ1-1	CASRIREASTEAFF	TGTGCCAGCAGAATCAGGGAGGCGTCCACTGAAGCTTTCTTT
.	.	TRBV7-9	TRBJ2-5	CASSSRSGQEETQYF	TGTGCCAGCAGCTCCCGAAGTGGTCAGGAAGAGACCCAGTACTTC
.	.	TRBV7-9	TRBJ1-5	CASSRGGLIQPQHF	TGTGCCAGCAGCCGGGGGGGCCTGATTCAGCCCCAGCATTTT
.	.	TRBV7-9	TRBJ1-2	CASSSSYGYTF	TGTGCCAGCAGCTCCAGTTATGGCTACACCTTC
.	few	TRBV4-3	TRBJ1-1	CASSFTAAEGTNTEAFF	TGCGCCAGCAGCTTCACTGCCGCGGAGGGTACAAACACTGAAGCTTTCTTT
TRBD1	.	TRBV4-2	TRBJ1-2	CASSQVRTGDGYTF	TGTGCCAGCAGCCAAGTCAGGACAGGGGACGGCTACACCTTC
.	.	TRBV5-5	TRBJ1-1	CASSSDWNTEAFF	TGTGCCAGCAGCTCGGACTGGAACACTGAAGCTTTCTTT
.	.	TRBV7-3	TRBJ1-2	CASSRSAGRDYGYTF	TGTGCCAGCAGCCGGAGTGCAGGGCGCGACTATGGCTACACCTTC
.	few	TRBV4-3	TRBJ1-4	CASSQDLGVSTNEKLFF	TGCGCCAGCAGCCAAGATTTAGGGGTTTCAACTAATGAAAAACTGTTTTTT
.	.	TRBV27	TRBJ2-2	CASSLEGAGELFF	TGTGCCAGCAGTTTAGAAGGGGCCGGGGAGCTGTTTTTT
TRBD1	.	TRBV7-2	TRBJ1-2	CASSPGQSLYYGYTF	TGTGCCAGCAGCCCGGGACAGTCGCTCTACTATGGCTACACCTTC
.	.	TRBV23-1	TRBJ1-3	CASSQGGGAPGNTIYF	TGCGCCAGCAGTCAAGGCGGCGGGGCCCCTGGAAACACCATATATTTT
TRBD2	.	TRBV19	TRBJ2-1	CASSIGGRNEQFF	TGTGCCAGTAGTATCGGGGGGAGAAATGAGCAGTTCTTC
TRBD2	few	TRBV7-2	TRBJ2-1	CASSPPERGSSYNEQFF	TGTGCCAGCAGCCCCCCGGAGCGGGGAAGCTCCTACAATGAGCAGTTCTTC
.	.	TRBV7-6	TRBJ1-3	CASSFDRSSGNTICF	TGTGCCAGCAGCTTCGACAGGAGCTCTGGAAACACCATATGTTTT
.	few	TRBV11-2	TRBJ2-2	CASSRRGGQPSTGELFF	TGTGCCAGCAGCCGCCGAGGGGGACAACCATCCACCGGGGAGCTGTTTTTT
TRBD2	.	TRBV2	TRBJ2-1	CASSERTSGGDKFF	TGTGCCAGCAGTGAGAGGACTAGCGGGGGAGATAAGTTCTTC
.	.	TRBV5-4	TRBJ2-3	CASSLVRGARTDTQYF	TGTGCCAGCAGCTTGGTCCGGGGGGCGCGGACAGATACGCAGTATTTT
.	once	TRBV11-2	TRBJ2-2	CASSLGRGGITNTGELFF	TGTGCCAGCAGCTTAGGAAGGGGGGGCATTACGAACACCGGGGAGCTGTTTTTT
TRBD1	.	TRBV14	TRBJ1-2	CASSRGTGDGYTF	TGTGCCAGCAGCCGGGGGACAGGGGATGGCTACACCTTC
TRBD1	.	TRBV5-4	TRBJ2-5	CASSAAGGMETQYF	TGTGCCAGCAGCGCCGCAGGGGGTATGGAGACCCAGTACTTC
.	few	TRBV7-3	TRBJ1-1	CASSPDGGTEAFF	TGTGCCAGCAGCCCCGACGGGGGGACTGAAGCTTTCTTT
TRBD1	.	TRBV19	TRBJ1-1	CASRQGENTEAFF	TGTGCCTCGCGACAGGGGGAGAACACTGAAGCTTTCTTT
.	.	TRBV2	TRBJ1-2	CASSKAGWNNYGYTF	TGTGCCAGCAGTAAGGCGGGGTGGAATAACTATGGCTACACCTTC
TRBD1	few	TRBV2	TRBJ2-7	CASSGDGTGGFDEQYF	TGTGCCAGCAGTGGAGACGGGACAGGGGGCTTCGACGAGCAGTACTTC
TRBD1	.	TRBV25-1	TRBJ1-2	CASPTYRGIHGYTF	TGTGCCAGCCCCACCTACAGGGGGATTCATGGCTACACCTTC
.	.	TRBV28	TRBJ1-3	CASWATGNTIYF	TGTGCCAGCTGGGCTACTGGAAACACCATATATTTT
.	.	TRBV28	TRBJ1-3	CASSLRAGWSSGNTIYF	TGTGCCAGCAGTTTAAGGGCAGGGTGGAGCTCTGGAAACACCATATATTTT
TRBD1	.	TRBV27	TRBJ1-1	CASSPDRLVVNTEAFF	TGTGCCAGCAGCCCGGACAGGCTGGTCGTGAACACTGAAGCTTTCTTT
TRBD2	.	TRBV7-6	TRBJ2-1	CASSRGLDGEQFF	TGTGCCAGCAGCCGCGGACTAGATGGTGAGCAGTTCTTC
.	.	TRBV18	TRBJ1-1	CASSPGRARPMNTEAFF	TGTGCCAGCTCACCAGGGAGGGCCCGCCCCATGAACACTGAAGCTTTCTTT
.	.	TRBV9	TRBJ2-2	CASSVAGVDTGELFF	TGTGCCAGCAGCGTAGCAGGGGTCGACACCGGGGAGCTGTTTTTT
TRBD1	.	TRBV6-5	TRBJ1-1	CASSRTGTEAFF	TGTGCCAGCAGCCGGACAGGGACTGAAGCTTTCTTT
.	.	TRBV6-6	TRBJ1-2	CASTLSQGIGPAGYTF	TGTGCCAGCACCCTCTCACAGGGAATAGGACCTGCTGGCTACACCTTC
TRBD1	.	TRBV2	TRBJ1-2	CASSGQGYNYGYTF	TGTGCCAGCAGCGGACAGGGATATAACTATGGCTACACCTTC
TRBD1	.	TRBV28	TRBJ1-2	CASRSRGTGIFSGYTF	TGTGCCTCGAGAAGCCGCGGGACAGGGATTTTCTCTGGCTACACCTTC
TRBD1	.	TRBV30	TRBJ1-5	CAWSPGQASQPQHF	TGTGCCTGGAGTCCGGGACAGGCCAGCCAGCCCCAGCATTTT
TRBD1	.	TRBV19	TRBJ1-3	CASRMDRGLGNTIYF	TGTGCCAGTAGAATGGACAGGGGGCTTGGAAACACCATATATTTT
TRBD2	.	TRBV11-3	TRBJ2-1	CASSLDAGGSYNEQFF	TGTGCCAGCAGCTTAGATGCGGGGGGCTCCTACAATGAGCAGTTCTTC